The 8 T cell receptor beta chains listed next were all sequenced from one sample in a study of low-dose radiotherapy and immunotherapy resistance in tumors. With TRAV- and TRBV-specific primers, first-strand cDNA was made, covering the alpha and beta chains. TCRs were put through approximately 21 PCR cycles of amplification with Phusion. A constant-region primer and the V-primer adapter served as the primer pair. A single record per CDR3 protein comes from TCRdb applying MiXCR to the reads. The sample carries about 58,000 distinct CDR3 sequences, 23% recorded once. As for time point: after trial treatment. As for treatment: LDRT plus nivolumab, ipilimumab, low-dose cyclophosphamide and aspirin (RACIN trial). The input for sequencing was PBMCs, taken after low-dose radiotherapy plus immunotherapy. The receptors here all came from a male donor with prostate cancer.

This clonotype showed up many times. The chain uses TRBV20-1 and TRBJ2-2; tentatively, D is TRBD2 (5 bases). The V end was cut by 6 bases, the J end by 2 bases, with 10 bases between. Per germline, CDR1 DFQATT and CDR2 SNEGSKA (reference sequence). The CDR3 is 13 residues long. The CDR3 nucleotides read TGCAGTGCCGGCGGGCTAAACACCGGGGAGCTGTTTTTT. The encoded protein is CSAGGLNTGELFF.

This clonotype showed up many times. The J gene is TRBJ1-4, the V gene TRBV20-1; 7 bases match TRBD1. After removal of 5 bases from V and 8 bases from J, the junction contained 11 bases not matched to a gene. This CDR3 region has 14 residues. Germline V gene sequence: CDR1 DFQATT, CDR2 SNEGSKA (reference sequence). CDR3 nucleotide sequence: TGCAGTGCTCCAAGGGGGCGGAGGGGCGAAAAACTGTTTTTT. Translating it yields CSAPRGRRGEKLFF.

This clonotype was detected only a few times. The J gene is TRBJ2-1, the V gene TRBV12-3 or TRBV12-4; 11 positions agree with TRBD1. The CDR3 consists of 15 residues. The J segment lost 9 bases and the V segment lost 5 bases, leaving 9 bases of the junction unmatched. DNA for the CDR3: TGTGCCAGCAGTGCTCGGACAGGGGGCACTTTTGAGCAGTTCTTC. Translating it yields CASSARTGGTFEQFF.

This clonotype was detected many times. The chain carries TRBV11-1 and TRBJ2-2; 9 positions agree with TRBD1. This CDR3 has 15 residues. Germline-derived CDR1 and CDR2 are SGHAT and FQDESV (reference sequence). Trimming cost V 0 bases and J 4 bases; bases outside gene matches: 0. The DNA of the CDR3 is TGTGCCAGCAGCTTAGCGACAGGGGGCACCGGGGAGCTGTTTTTT. Its protein product is CASSLATGGTGELFF.

Note on this clonotype: With a far larger clone one base away, a read error is the likely cause. This rearrangement joins TRBV5-5 to TRBJ2-3, with 12 bases lining up with TRBD2. Germline lookup yields CDR1 SGHKS and CDR2 YYEKEE (reference sequence). The CDR3 runs to 15 residues. The V segment lost 5 bases and the J segment 2 bases; nucleotides outside the gene matches: 3. CDR3 region: CASRLAGGLTDTQYF. CDR3 bases: TGTGCCAGCAGGCTAGCGGGGGGGCTCACAGATACGCAGTATTTT. The full variable domain, with the rest looked up from reference TRBV5-5 and TRBJ2-3, is DAGVTQSPTHLIKTRGQQVTLRCSPISGHKSVSWYQQVLGQGPQFIFQYYEKEERGRGNFPDRFSARQFPNYSSELNVNALLLGDSALYLCASRLAGGLTDTQYFGPGTRLTVL.

This clonotype was observed at least ten times. V usage is TRBV20-1 and J usage is TRBJ2-7; D remains unclear. The V end lost 1 base, the J end lost 2 bases, and 9 bases lay between the germline ends. The germline CDR1 and CDR2 sequences are DFQATT and SNEGSKA (reference sequence). This CDR3 contains 13 residues. CDR3 loop: CSARAAGPYEQYF. In DNA form, the CDR3 reads TGCAGTGCTAGAGCGGCAGGCCCCTACGAGCAGTACTTC.

This clonotype has at least ten counts. The CDR3 DNA follows: TGTGCCAGCGAAATACTCCGGGGTAGCGGGAGTTCAGGCGACACCGGGGAGCTGTTTTTT. This encodes CASEILRGSGSSGDTGELFF. The chain couples TRBV11-2 to TRBJ2-2; 9 bases fit TRBD2. V trimming: 8 bases; J trimming: 3 bases; junction bases outside the gene matches: 22. CDR1 and CDR2 (germline): SGHAT, FQNNGV. The CDR3 contains 20 residues.

This clonotype was seen repeatedly, ten times or more. The chain joins TRBV10-3 to TRBJ1-5, with 7 bases identical to TRBD1. Germline CDR1 and CDR2: ENHRY and SYGVKD. CDR3 length: 14 amino acids. J gave up 3 bases and V 5 bases, and 4 bases lay outside the gene matches. CDR3 DNA sequence: TGTGCCATCAGTCCGGGACAGCTCAATCAGCCCCAGCATTTT. The encoded protein is CAISPGQLNQPQHF.